Shown below are 21 T cell receptor beta chains from a single sample sequenced in a study of blood T cell repertoires in COVID-19. Assay: immunoSEQ multiplex PCR; the TCRdb copy retains only in-frame clones and omits some. This table has more than 110,000 clones, 75% to 90% appearing once. The sample was peripheral blood. Receptor source: a human donor in a cohort sampled during active COVID-19.

This chain uses TRBV5-1 with TRBJ2-7; maybe TRBD1 (5 bases). The CDR3 extends over 15 amino acids. The germline CDR1 and CDR2 sequences are SGHRS and YFSETQ. With 1 base removed from V and 2 bases from J, the gap between germline ends came to 13 bases. The CDR3 loop is CASSLWPGQTYEQYF. The DNA for the CDR3 is TGCGCCAGCAGCTTGTGGCCAGGGCAAACCTACGAGCAGTACTTC.

The V gene is TRBV9, the J gene TRBJ2-1, with D possibly matching TRBD1 (6 bases). V gave up 0 bases and J gave up 9 bases, with 19 bases separating them. Germline lookup yields CDR1 SGDLS and CDR2 YYNGEE. The CDR3 runs to 16 residues. CDR3 bases: TGTGCCAGCAGCGTAGGATTGGGGACACCCGAGGGTGAGCAGTTCTTC. Amino acids: CASSVGLGTPEGEQFF.

V and J are TRBV6-5 and TRBJ1-2, with D possibly TRBD1 on 5 matching bases. The V and J ends lost 4 bases and 7 bases respectively, with 16 bases between them. Germline V CDR1 and CDR2: MNHEY, SVGAGI. The CDR3 is 14 residues long. This CDR3 is CASSSSGGVVGYTF. CDR3 DNA: TGTGCCAGCAGTTCGTCGGGAGGGGTGGTTGGCTACACCTTC.

This chain uses TRBV5-1 with TRBJ1-2; TRBD1 matches at 7 bases. This CDR3 comprises 14 residues. V shed 0 bases and J 4 bases; nucleotides not matched to a gene: 3. CDR1 and CDR2 (germline): SGHRS, YFSETQ. CDR3 region: CASSLEGQSYGYTF. CDR3 DNA: TGCGCCAGCAGCTTGGAGGGACAGAGCTATGGCTACACCTTC.

This chain connects TRBV5-5 to TRBJ2-1; 11 nucleotides line up with TRBD2. The CDR3 consists of 17 residues. Germline V gives CDR1 SGHKS, CDR2 YYEKEE (reference sequence). V shed 0 bases, J shed 2 bases, and the junction held 4 bases outside the gene matches. DNA for the CDR3: TGTGCCAGCAGCTTGGCTAGCGGGAGGCCGCCCTACAATGAGCAGTTCTTC. The encoded protein is CASSLASGRPPYNEQFF.

The chain links TRBV9 to TRBJ1-1; D unresolved. The germline V gene has CDR1 SGDLS and CDR2 YYNGEE. This CDR3 region has 14 residues. Trimming cost V 1 base and J 4 bases, with 11 bases left between them. DNA of the CDR3: TGTGCCAGCAGCGTACGGGATAGCAGCACTGAAGCTTTCTTT. Amino acids: CASSVRDSSTEAFF.

The rearrangement links TRBV5-4 to TRBJ1-4; 9 nucleotides match TRBD1. The CDR3 consists of 18 residues. The germline V gene encodes CDR1 SGHNT and CDR2 YYREEE (reference sequence). V dropped 4 bases and J dropped 2; count of bases not matched to a gene: 12. CDR3 DNA: TGTGCCAGCAGCGACAAGACAGGGGGGAGTGGGACTAATGAAAAACTGTTTTTT. Encoded protein: CASSDKTGGSGTNEKLFF.

This clone was seen only once. The chain employs TRBV7-9 and TRBJ2-6; D not certain. CDR1 is SEHNR, CDR2 FQNEAQ, per germline (reference sequence). Trimming removed 3 bases at V and 0 bases at J, with 6 bases between. The CDR3 loop spans 15 amino acids. The CDR3 DNA reads TGTGCCAGCAGCTTTTTCGGCTCTGGGGCCAACGTCCTGACTTTC. The encoded protein is CASSFFGSGANVLTF. The full variable domain, completed using reference TRBV7-9 and TRBJ2-6, is DTGVSQNPRHKITKRGQNVTFRCDPISEHNRLYWYRQTLGQGPEFLTYFQNEAQLEKSRLLSDRFSAERPKGSFSTLEIQRTEQGDSAMYLCASSFFGSGANVLTFGAGSRLTVL.

The gene calls are TRBV3-1 (or the pseudogene TRBV3-2) and TRBJ1-2; tentatively, D is TRBD1 (5 bases). The germline V and J ends were trimmed by 2 bases and 5 bases, with 24 bases remaining between them. This CDR3 has 18 residues. Germline CDR1 is LGHDT and CDR2 is YNNKEL (reference sequence). Here the CDR3 DNA reads TGTGCCAGCAGCCAAACCGGGACTCCCGCAGGAATGGGGTATGGCTACACCTTC. Its translation: CASSQTGTPAGMGYGYTF.

The rearrangement uses TRBV10-3 and TRBJ1-5, with 7 bases that match TRBD1. V was pared by 4 bases and J by 9 bases, with 12 bases of the junction left unmatched. The CDR3 covers 15 residues. Looked up from germline, CDR1 is ENHRY and CDR2 is SYGVKD. The CDR3 DNA sequence: TGTGCCATCAGTGTAGACAGGGAATCCCTCTCGCCCCAGCATTTT. This codes for CAISVDRESLSPQHF.

This clone has just one count. The chain carries TRBV19 and TRBJ2-1, with 8 bases matching TRBD1. The CDR3 has 15 residues. The germline CDR1 and CDR2 sequences are LNHDA and SQIVND (reference sequence). V dropped 3 bases and J dropped 5; count of bases not matched to a gene: 6. The CDR3 reads CASSIRQGANNEQFF. The CDR3 region has the DNA TGTGCCAGTAGTATTCGGCAGGGGGCGAACAATGAGCAGTTCTTC.

V gene TRBV11-2 combines with J gene TRBJ2-7; TRBD2 matches 10 bases. After removal of 1 base from V and 3 bases from J, the junction contained 3 bases not matched to a gene. From germline, CDR1 is SGHAT and CDR2 FQNNGV. The CDR3 totals 15 residues. Here the CDR3 DNA reads TGTGCCAGCAGCTTAGGGACTAGCGGCCTCTACGAGCAGTACGTC. Translation gives CASSLGTSGLYEQYV.

The chain employs TRBV29-1 and TRBJ2-3; weak D call: TRBD1 (6 bases). CDR3 length: 14 amino acids. From germline, CDR1 is SQVTM and CDR2 ANQGSEA. Deletions cut 7 bases from V and 6 bases from J, with 20 bases between. Here the CDR3 DNA reads TGCAGCGCCGACGCCTCGGGACACCCGGATACGCAGTATTTT. Its translation is CSADASGHPDTQYF.

V and J are TRBV5-4 and TRBJ1-1; 12 bases fit TRBD1. Per the germline V gene, CDR1 is SGHNT and CDR2 is YYREEE (reference sequence). The CDR3 has 15 residues. The ends lost 4 bases at V and 5 bases at J; junction bases unmatched: 6. The CDR3 nucleotides read TGTGCCAGCAGCGGGGACAGGGGGCGGAGGACTGAAGCTTTCTTT. Protein product: CASSGDRGRRTEAFF.

The chain joins TRBV7-2 to TRBJ2-7; the match to TRBD2 covers 13 bases. The CDR3 contains 16 residues. Germline V CDR1 and CDR2: SGHTA, FQGNSA. V lost 1 base and J lost 6; bases outside the gene matches: 6. This CDR3 reads CASSLVGTSGTGEQYV. DNA for the CDR3: TGTGCCAGCAGCTTAGTCGGGACTAGCGGGACTGGCGAGCAGTACGTC.

This chain connects TRBV10-3 to TRBJ1-5; weak D call: TRBD1 (5 bases). Germline lookup yields CDR1 ENHRY and CDR2 SYGVKD. Trimming took off 6 bases at V and 4 bases at J, with 10 bases between the two ends. The CDR3 extends over 13 amino acids. The CDR3 reads CAISSSGNQPQHF. The CDR3 coding sequence is TGTGCCATCAGCAGCTCAGGGAATCAGCCCCAGCATTTT.

J is TRBJ1-2 and V is TRBV7-2, with 8 positions matching TRBD1. After removal of 4 bases from V and 10 bases from J, the junction contained 14 bases not matched to a gene. The CDR3 is 15 amino acids. The germline V gene encodes CDR1 SGHTA and CDR2 FQGNSA. The CDR3 spells CASSWPGQAAEDYTF. In nucleotides, the CDR3 is TGTGCCAGCAGCTGGCCGGGACAGGCCGCCGAAGACTACACCTTC.

This rearrangement joins TRBV14 to TRBJ2-1; 7 positions match TRBD2. Germline assignment: CDR1 SGHDN and CDR2 FVKESK. The CDR3 is 15 residues long. Trimming took 2 bases from V and 2 from J; bases not matched to a gene: 3. CDR3 in amino acids: CASSQIAGTYNEQFF. CDR3 bases: TGTGCCAGCAGCCAAATAGCGGGCACCTACAATGAGCAGTTCTTC.

CDR3 DNA sequence: TGTGCCAGCAGCTTGGGGGGGCGGCCGCCGGACGAGCAGTACTTC. It is translated as CASSLGGRPPDEQYF. The rearrangement uses TRBV5-4 and TRBJ2-7, with D possibly being TRBD1 (6 bases). V shed 0 bases and J shed 5 bases, with 15 bases lying between them. The germline gives CDR1 SGHNT, CDR2 YYREEE (reference sequence). The CDR3 is 15 residues long.

The V and J genes are TRBV12-3 or TRBV12-4 and TRBJ2-7; a possible D gene is TRBD2 (5 bases). V lost 3 bases and J 6 bases, leaving 12 bases between the germline ends. This CDR3 spans 13 amino acids. The CDR3 DNA reads as TGTGCCAGCAGTTTCGGCCCCCGGGGCGAGCAGTACGTC. This gives the protein CASSFGPRGEQYV.

V gene TRBV24-1 combines with J gene TRBJ1-5, with 8 bases matching TRBD1. Germline CDR1 reads KGHDR; CDR2 reads SFDVKD. J was trimmed by 5 bases and V by 5 bases; bases with no gene match: 7. CDR3 length equals 15 residues. Here the CDR3 DNA reads TGTGCCACCAGTGCCAGGGGGCTAGGAGATCAGCCCCAGCATTTT. As protein: CATSARGLGDQPQHF.